Presented here are 25 T cell receptor beta chains from one specimen sequenced in a study of T cell repertoires in cytomegalovirus infection. TCRdb re-called the reads with MiXCR, one entry per CDR3 protein. The sample includes under 600,000 distinct CDR3 sequences, 16% of them seen just once. The sequenced sample was CD8+ T cells from PBMCs. Receptors originate from a human donor in good health (CMV status not recorded). Some clones in this sample may be carry-over from other donors' samples.

The chain joins TRBV15 to TRBJ2-7; TRBD2 matches 10 bases. Germline V gene lookup returns CDR1 LNHNV and CDR2 YYDKDF (reference sequence). The CDR3 has 15 amino acids. The trim removed 1 base at V and 2 bases at J, leaving 2 bases unmatched. CDR3 sequence: CATSRGTSGPYEQYF. CDR3 DNA: TGTGCCACCAGCAGAGGGACTAGCGGACCCTACGAGCAGTACTTC.

This clonotype was found many times. The V call is TRBV27, the J call TRBJ2-7; D may be TRBD1 (5 bases). This CDR3 region has 13 residues. V dropped 3 bases and J dropped 6 bases, with 12 bases sitting between them. Germline V gene data show CDR1 as MNHEY and CDR2 as SMNVEV (reference sequence). CDR3 DNA: TGTGCCAGCAGTTTCACCAGGGAAGCCGAGCAGTACTTC. Translation gives CASSFTREAEQYF.

Ten or more counts support this clonotype. The J gene is TRBJ1-5, the V gene TRBV12-3 or TRBV12-4; the match to TRBD1 covers 11 bases. The junction had 4 bases not matched to a gene; V was cut back by 4 bases and J by 5 bases. The CDR3 covers 15 residues. The CDR3 region is CASSWTGGPDQPQHF. The CDR3 DNA reads as TGTGCCAGCAGTTGGACAGGGGGCCCTGATCAGCCCCAGCATTTT.

This clonotype turned up a few times. The chain joins TRBV4-2 to TRBJ1-3; D ambiguous. V gave up 0 bases and J gave up 0 bases, with 12 bases separating them. The germline gives CDR1 LGHNA, CDR2 YNFKEQ. The CDR3 loop spans 17 amino acids. CDR3 region: CASSQDRGPRSGNTIYF. The CDR3 DNA reads as TGTGCCAGCAGCCAAGATCGAGGGCCACGCTCTGGAAACACCATATATTTT.

The chain recombines TRBV5-1 with TRBJ2-5, with TRBD2 as a possible D gene (6 bases). The germline V and J ends were trimmed by 6 bases and 4 bases, with 19 bases remaining between them. Per the germline V gene, CDR1 is SGHRS and CDR2 is YFSETQ. The CDR3 consists of 15 residues. The CDR3 DNA sequence: TGCGCCAGCACCCGAACCGGGGGAGAGGGAGAGACCCAGTACTTC. Protein: CASTRTGGEGETQYF.

The sample holds many counts of this clonotype. This chain connects TRBV6-1 to TRBJ2-7, with 8 bases fitting TRBD1. CDR1 is MNHNS and CDR2 is SASEGT in the germline V gene. The CDR3 extends over 14 amino acids. The J segment lost 0 bases and the V segment lost 3 bases, leaving 1 base of the junction unmatched. The CDR3 DNA is TGTGCCAGCAGTGAGGACAGGGTCTCCTACGAGCAGTACTTC. This translates into CASSEDRVSYEQYF.

This clonotype was counted at least ten times. The rearrangement joins TRBV19 to TRBJ2-7, with D maybe TRBD1 (6 bases). Germline CDR1 LNHDA, CDR2 SQIVND (reference sequence). This CDR3 contains 13 residues. Between the trimmed V and J ends, which lost 3 bases and 2 bases, there was a span of 8 bases. This chain's CDR3 is CASSIDRTYEQYF. In DNA, the CDR3 is TGTGCCAGTAGTATCGACAGGACCTACGAGCAGTACTTC.

The chain uses TRBV9 and TRBJ1-3, with 7 bases identical to TRBD1. CDR1 is SGDLS, CDR2 YYNGEE, per germline. The CDR3 contains 17 residues. J lost 1 base, V lost 4 bases, and 11 bases had no gene match. As DNA, the CDR3 is TGTGCCAGCAGCACAACCAGCCCAGGGGGTTCTGGAAACACCATATATTTT. Amino acid sequence: CASSTTSPGGSGNTIYF.

The chain combines TRBV14 with TRBJ1-1; D is unclear. The length of the CDR3 is 15 residues. V was trimmed by 0 bases and J by 0 bases, leaving 8 bases between them. Per germline, CDR1 SGHDN and CDR2 FVKESK. The DNA for the CDR3 is TGTGCCAGCAGCCAAGAAGCGGTGATGAACACTGAAGCTTTCTTT. Translation gives CASSQEAVMNTEAFF.

The rearrangement uses TRBV29-1 and TRBJ1-2; D is undetermined. CDR3 length equals 11 residues. V was trimmed by 1 base and J by 8 bases, leaving 8 bases between them. Per germline, CDR1 SQVTM and CDR2 ANQGSEA. CDR3 loop: CSVEGQSGYTF. CDR3 nucleotide sequence: TGCAGCGTTGAAGGGCAGTCAGGCTACACCTTC.

This chain links TRBV27 with TRBJ2-5; 7 bases are a match to TRBD2. With V trimmed by 1 base and J by 1 base, 9 bases remained unmatched. Germline CDR1 is MNHEY and CDR2 is SMNVEV (reference sequence). The CDR3 loop spans 17 amino acids. In DNA, the CDR3 is TGTGCCAGCAGTTTATGGGGGGGGGGGGGGGTCCAAGAGACCCAGTACTTC. This sequence encodes CASSLWGGGGVQETQYF.

This clonotype was detected many times. The chain uses TRBV7-3 and TRBJ1-1; no definite D call. Per the germline V gene, CDR1 is SGHTA and CDR2 is FQGTGA. V lost 0 bases and J lost 5, with 13 bases in between. The CDR3 is made up of 15 amino acids. CDR3 loop: CASSLTSGSGTEAFF. CDR3 sequence (DNA): TGTGCCAGCAGCTTAACGTCCGGAAGTGGTACTGAAGCTTTCTTT.

The genes are TRBV5-1 and TRBJ2-5; the D call may be TRBD1 or TRBD2 (5 bases each). The V gene lost 4 bases and the J gene lost 4 bases, with 14 bases spanning the gap. CDR3 size: 14 residues. Germline values: CDR1 SGHRS, CDR2 YFSETQ. CDR3 region: CASSPQEDRETQYF. Written as DNA, the CDR3 is TGCGCCAGCAGCCCACAGGAGGATCGAGAGACCCAGTACTTC.

This clonotype has only a few counts. The J gene is TRBJ2-3, the V gene TRBV9, with a weak D call TRBD1 (6 bases). The CDR3 has 14 amino acids. The germline CDR1 and CDR2 sequences are SGDLS and YYNGEE. The ends were cut back, 3 bases at V and 1 base at J, with 9 bases in the middle. The CDR3, as DNA: TGTGCCAGCAGCGCGGACAGTCGCACAGATACGCAGTATTTT. This codes for CASSADSRTDTQYF.

The chain recombines TRBV4-2 with TRBJ1-5, with D maybe TRBD1 (5 bases). The CDR3 consists of 15 residues. Between the trimmed V and J ends, which lost 0 bases and 2 bases, there was a span of 8 bases. CDR1 and CDR2 (germline): LGHNA, YNFKEQ. The CDR3 DNA is TGTGCCAGCAGCCAAGATACGGGGGGCAATCAGCCCCAGCATTTT. This codes for CASSQDTGGNQPQHF.

On this clonotype itself: Without the conserved terminal phenylalanine or tryptophan, this CDR3 likely stems from a read error. This rearrangement joins TRBV6-5 to TRBJ1-1; D call uncertain. The CDR3 sequence is 13 residues long. Germline V gene lookup returns CDR1 MNHEY and CDR2 SVGAGI. Trimming left V 2 bases short and J 5 bases short, with 9 bases between. The CDR3 DNA reads TGTGCCAGCAGTTACGAGGAGGGAACTGAAGCTTTCTCT. This gives the protein CASSYEEGTEAFS.

This clonotype was picked up many times. The rearrangement uses TRBV6-1 and TRBJ1-2; D not certain. Trimming left V 4 bases short and J 3 bases short, with 18 bases between. Germline assignment: CDR1 MNHNS and CDR2 SASEGT. The length of the CDR3 is 16 residues. The CDR3 loop is CASSAQTGEGYYGYTF. In nucleotides, the CDR3 is TGTGCCAGCAGTGCCCAGACCGGCGAAGGCTACTATGGCTACACCTTC.

This clonotype was recorded a few times. This chain links TRBV6-5 with TRBJ2-1; D gene unclear. CDR1 is MNHEY and CDR2 is SVGAGI in the germline V gene. Trimming left V 6 bases short and J 6 bases short, with 12 bases between. CDR3 length: 13 residues. The CDR3 nucleotides read TGTGCCAGCAGGGCGGCGGCCCTCAATGAGCAGTTCTTC. Its translation is CASRAAALNEQFF.

The chain carries TRBV19 and TRBJ2-1; 9 nucleotides agree with TRBD1. This CDR3 comprises 13 residues. Germline CDR1 is LNHDA and CDR2 is SQIVND (reference sequence). Trimming took 8 bases from V and 5 from J; bases not matched to a gene: 4. CDR3 bases: TGTGCCAGTGCCGGGACAGGGAACAATGAGCAGTTCTTC. Residues: CASAGTGNNEQFF.

This chain uses TRBV5-1 with TRBJ2-1; 9 bases align to TRBD2. The V and J ends lost 4 bases and 7 bases, in that order; junction bases with no gene match: 9. This CDR3 contains 15 residues. CDR1 and CDR2 from the germline V gene are SGHRS and YFSETQ. The CDR3 reads CASSPARGGQNEQFF. CDR3 coding DNA: TGCGCCAGCAGCCCCGCGCGGGGGGGCCAAAATGAGCAGTTCTTC.

This clonotype was seen many times. The chain carries TRBV12-3 or TRBV12-4 and TRBJ2-1, with 8 nucleotides matching TRBD2. The CDR3 is 15 residues long. V was pared by 4 bases and J by 5 bases, with 7 bases of the junction left unmatched. The CDR3 DNA reads as TGTGCCAGCAGTTCTACTAGCGGACCTAACAATGAGCAGTTCTTC. As protein: CASSSTSGPNNEQFF.

A remark on this clonotype: Likely a read error: the CDR3 ends without its conserved phenylalanine or tryptophan. The chain couples TRBV5-8 to TRBJ2-3, with 8 bases that match TRBD1. CDR1 SGHTS and CDR2 YDEGEE come from the germline V gene. Trimming took 4 bases from V and 0 from J; bases not matched to a gene: 10. The CDR3 runs 17 residues. CDR3 coding DNA: TGTGCCAGCAGCCTCCGGACAGGGCGATCTAGCACAGATACGCAGTATTTA. Protein: CASSLRTGRSSTDTQYL.

This clonotype was counted only a few times. The V gene is TRBV27, the J gene TRBJ2-6; tentative D call: TRBD1 (5 bases). Between the trimmed V and J ends, which lost 3 bases and 2 bases, there was a span of 8 bases. Germline assignment: CDR1 MNHEY and CDR2 SMNVEV (reference sequence). The CDR3 covers 15 residues. This chain's CDR3 is CASSLGPTGANVLTF. CDR3 in DNA: TGTGCCAGCAGTTTGGGGCCCACTGGGGCCAACGTCCTGACTTTC.

Ten or more counts support this clonotype. The rearrangement uses TRBV12-5 and TRBJ2-7; 9 bases agree with TRBD2. This CDR3 is built from 15 residues. CDR1 is LGHNT, CDR2 FRNRAP, per germline. The junction had 9 bases not matched to a gene; V was cut back by 0 bases and J by 9 bases. Here the CDR3 reads CASGLVLSGRKGQYF. The CDR3 bases are TGTGCTAGTGGTTTGGTGTTAAGCGGGAGGAAGGGGCAGTACTTC.

This clonotype was seen many times. The rearrangement joins TRBV7-8 to TRBJ2-7, with unresolved D. V was clipped by 5 bases and J by 5 bases, with 13 bases between them. CDR1 and CDR2 (germline): SGHVS, FQNEAQ. This CDR3 is built from 13 residues. The CDR3 region is CASSRTRNDEQYF. In DNA, the CDR3 is TGTGCCAGCAGCCGGACGAGGAACGACGAGCAGTACTTC.